These 4 T cell receptor beta chains were all obtained from the same sample, sequenced in a study of CD8+ T cells in alopecia areata. Treatment specified: oral pan-JAK inhibitor, 5-10 mg twice daily. The sequencing template was cDNA reverse transcribed from extracted RNA. The protocol was immunoSEQ multiplex PCR, while the TCRdb copy is restricted to in-frame clones and leaves out a portion. Of approximately 100,000 clones in the sample, just under 60% are singletons; the top ten hold roughly 15%. The source material was CD8+ T cells sorted from blood, sampled at approximately week 60, from a patient treated with tofacitinib. The receptor source for this set is a human donor with alopecia areata.

The rearrangement uses TRBV7-8 and TRBJ2-3, with 7 bases matching TRBD2. There are 15 residues in the CDR3. The germline gives CDR1 SGHVS, CDR2 FQNEAQ. V gave up 4 bases and J gave up 3 bases; unmatched junction bases: 7. CDR3 sequence reads: CASSWRGRMTDTQYF. The CDR3 DNA is TGTGCCAGCAGCTGGCGGGGGAGGATGACAGATACGCAGTATTTT.

There are a few counts of this clone. Distinct nucleotide sequences in the sample also encode this CDR3. The V call is TRBV2, the J call TRBJ2-5; D may be TRBD1 or TRBD2 (5 bases each). The germline V gene encodes CDR1 SNHLY and CDR2 FYNNEI. The ends were cut back, 8 bases at V and 0 bases at J, with 19 bases in the middle. The CDR3 spans 16 residues. The CDR3 here is CASYPGTPKHQETQYF. Written as DNA, the CDR3 is TGTGCCAGCTATCCCGGGACCCCAAAGCACCAAGAGACCCAGTACTTC.

The chain is built from TRBV29-1 and TRBJ2-5; D uncertain. CDR3 length equals 12 residues. Germline V gene sequence: CDR1 SQVTM, CDR2 ANQGSEA. V lost 4 bases, J lost 4 bases, and 10 bases lay in between. CDR3 sequence (DNA): TGCAGCGTTGTGGCCATCGCAGAGACCCAGTACTTC. Residues: CSVVAIAETQYF.

This chain uses TRBV13 with TRBJ2-2; the D is unclear. The CDR3 is 15 amino acids. Germline CDR1 reads PRHDT; CDR2 reads FYEKMQ (reference sequence). V dropped 0 bases and J dropped 2 bases, with 7 bases sitting between them. Here the CDR3 DNA reads TGTGCCAGCAGCTTAGGGGCAGGCAACACCGGGGAGCTGTTTTTT. Translating gives CASSLGAGNTGELFF.